The 27 T cell receptor beta chains reported below all come from one sample, sequenced in a study of beta chain features in type 1 diabetes. As every portion of the isolated RNA was reverse transcribed, the sequencing read expressed TCRB transcripts. Repertoires were generated with immunoSEQ multiplex PCR, while TCRdb's copy carries only in-frame clones and drops some. The sample includes under 200,000 clones, about 9.8% seen only once; the top ten take over 2%. The sequenced sample was central memory CD4+ T cells from blood. These receptors were obtained from a woman between 18 and 30 years old in good health.

Only a few counts were recorded for this clone. The chain recombines TRBV18 with TRBJ2-5; TRBD1 aligns across 7 bases. Germline-derived CDR1 and CDR2 are KGHSH and LQKENI. The CDR3 sequence is 16 residues long. Germline trimming cut 2 bases from V and 5 bases from J; bases unmatched to any gene: 11. CDR3 sequence reads: CASSPSQGIGGETQYF. CDR3 DNA: TGTGCCAGCTCACCATCACAGGGGATCGGTGGGGAGACCCAGTACTTC.

In DNA form, the CDR3 reads TGTGCCACGTGGACAGGGAACTACGAGCAGTACTTC. Translated, it gives CATWTGNYEQYF. The chain joins TRBV10-3 to TRBJ2-7; 8 positions agree with TRBD1. Germline V lookup: CDR1 ENHRY, CDR2 SYGVKD. This CDR3 region has 12 residues. V trimming: 10 bases; J trimming: 3 bases; junction bases outside the gene matches: 5.

This clone has only a few counts. V gene TRBV15 combines with J gene TRBJ2-1; 10 nucleotides align to TRBD2. Unmatched junction bases numbered 9, after V lost 11 bases and J lost 5 bases. CDR3 length: 14 amino acids. CDR1 and CDR2 (germline): LNHNV, YYDKDF (reference sequence). CDR3 sequence reads: CAAQLAGTHNEQFF. CDR3 DNA: TGTGCCGCCCAACTAGCGGGAACTCACAATGAGCAGTTCTTC.

The chain recombines TRBV11-2 with TRBJ1-2; D is undetermined. The CDR3 is made up of 15 amino acids. From germline, CDR1 is SGHAT and CDR2 FQNNGV. Deletions cut 0 bases from V and 0 bases from J, with 8 bases between. The CDR3 DNA sequence: TGTGCCAGCAGCTTAGAGAAGTTAGCTAACTATGGCTACACCTTC. Protein sequence: CASSLEKLANYGYTF. The full variable domain, in which reference TRBV11-2 and TRBJ1-2 provide the parts outside the CDR3, is EAGVAQSPRYKIIEKRQSVAFWCNPISGHATLYWYQQILGQGPKLLIQFQNNGVVDDSQLPKDRFSAERLKGVDSTLKIQPAKLEDSAVYLCASSLEKLANYGYTFGSGTRLTVV.

J is TRBJ1-1 and V is TRBV19; TRBD1 matches 10 bases. This CDR3 is 12 amino acids long. The germline CDR1 and CDR2 sequences are LNHDA and SQIVND (reference sequence). The ends lost 6 bases at V and 11 bases at J; junction bases unmatched: 6. Here the CDR3 DNA reads TGTGCCAGTAGCATAAGACAGGGGGCTGCTTTCTTT. It is translated as CASSIRQGAAFF.

V usage is TRBV5-1 and J usage is TRBJ2-7; 8 bases line up with TRBD1. V lost 4 bases, J lost 2 bases, and 2 bases stayed unmatched. The germline CDR1 and CDR2 sequences are SGHRS and YFSETQ. The CDR3 runs to 13 residues. The CDR3 DNA reads TGCGCCAGCAGCGACAGGGGCCCCTACGAGCAGTACTTC. Its protein product is CASSDRGPYEQYF.

The chain recombines TRBV2 with TRBJ2-2; D is perhaps TRBD2 (5 bases). V lost 2 bases, J lost 0 bases, and 7 bases lay in between. The germline CDR1 and CDR2 sequences are SNHLY and FYNNEI. This CDR3 region has 15 residues. CDR3: CASSELAANTGELFF. CDR3 DNA sequence: TGTGCCAGCAGTGAACTAGCAGCGAACACCGGGGAGCTGTTTTTT.

This clone came up many times. The V and J genes are TRBV5-1 and TRBJ2-2; D remains unclear. Germline loops: CDR1 SGHRS, CDR2 YFSETQ. This CDR3 has 14 amino acids. V was trimmed by 3 bases and J by 3 bases, leaving 9 bases between them. CDR3 sequence: CASSSQLDTGELFF. The CDR3 DNA is TGCGCCAGCAGCTCCCAACTTGACACCGGGGAGCTGTTTTTT.

The CDR3 nucleotides are TGTGCCAGCAGTGCTGAGGGGGCTGGGGTCAATGAGCAGTTCTTC. Translating it yields CASSAEGAGVNEQFF. The rearrangement joins TRBV2 to TRBJ2-1, with 7 bases identical to TRBD1. The junction had 9 bases not matched to a gene; V was cut back by 4 bases and J by 6 bases. CDR1 is SNHLY and CDR2 is FYNNEI in the germline V gene. The CDR3 runs to 15 residues. Supplemented by reference TRBV2 and TRBJ2-1, the full variable domain reads EPEVTQTPSHQVTQMGQEVILRCVPISNHLYFYWYRQILGQKVEFLVSFYNNEISEKSEIFDDQFSVERPDGSNFTLKIRSTKLEDSAMYFCASSAEGAGVNEQFFGPGTRLTVL.

This clone has more than one count but fewer than ten. The V and J genes are TRBV30 and TRBJ2-6, with a tentative D call TRBD2 (5 bases). Germline lookup yields CDR1 GTSNPN and CDR2 SVGIG (reference sequence). CDR3 length equals 14 residues. Trimming pared 6 bases from V and 1 base from J, leaving 10 bases between. DNA for the CDR3: TGTGCCTGCGTGAGGGATTCTGGGGCCAACGTCCTGACTTTC. Its translation is CACVRDSGANVLTF. Filled out from reference TRBV30 and TRBJ2-6, the complete variable domain reads SQTIHQWPATLVQPVGSPLSLECTVEGTSNPNLYWYRQAAGRGLQLLFYSVGIGQISSEVPQNLSASRPQDRQFILSSKKLLLSDSGFYLCACVRDSGANVLTFGAGSRLTVL.

This clone showed up just a few times. The chain has TRBV2 and TRBJ2-1, with no clear D. The CDR3 is made up of 14 amino acids. The V end was cut by 8 bases, the J end by 3 bases, with 14 bases between. Germline V gives CDR1 SNHLY, CDR2 FYNNEI. The DNA for the CDR3 is TGTGCCAGCGGGCTCCTTACGGACTACAATGAGCAGTTCTTC. The encoded protein is CASGLLTDYNEQFF. Full variable domain (missing parts from reference TRBV2 and TRBJ2-1): EPEVTQTPSHQVTQMGQEVILRCVPISNHLYFYWYRQILGQKVEFLVSFYNNEISEKSEIFDDQFSVERPDGSNFTLKIRSTKLEDSAMYFCASGLLTDYNEQFFGPGTRLTVL.

This clone was observed many times. This chain joins TRBV7-2 and TRBJ2-7; the D gene is possibly TRBD1 (6 bases). The CDR3 runs 15 residues. Between the trimmed V and J ends, which lost 0 bases and 2 bases, there was a span of 11 bases. CDR1 is SGHTA, CDR2 FQGNSA, per germline. The DNA of the CDR3 is TGTGCCAGCAGCTTAGCCGCACAGGGCCCCTACGAGCAGTACTTC. Protein sequence: CASSLAAQGPYEQYF.

This clone was counted only a few times. This sequence joins TRBV19 and TRBJ1-1; TRBD1 might be the D (5 bases). The CDR3 sequence is 13 residues long. The V and J ends lost 5 bases and 0 bases respectively, with 7 bases between them. Germline CDR1 is LNHDA and CDR2 is SQIVND (reference sequence). DNA for the CDR3: TGTGCCAGTAGTCAGGGCCTGAACACTGAAGCTTTCTTT. Translating gives CASSQGLNTEAFF.

This clone was seen more than once but under ten times. Written as DNA, the CDR3 is TGCGCCAGCAGCTCCAATATATTAGCGGGAGGCTACGAGCAGTACTTC. Residues: CASSSNILAGGYEQYF. The chain has TRBV5-1 and TRBJ2-7; 10 nucleotides line up with TRBD2. Germline lookup yields CDR1 SGHRS and CDR2 YFSETQ. There are 16 residues in the CDR3. V shed 3 bases, J shed 3 bases, and the junction held 9 bases outside the gene matches.

This clone was picked up a small number of times. The rearrangement joins TRBV6-6 to TRBJ2-1; D gene unclear. The V end lost 0 bases, the J end lost 9 bases, and 9 bases lay between the germline ends. This CDR3 has 13 amino acids. The germline gives CDR1 MNHNY, CDR2 SVGAGI (reference sequence). DNA of the CDR3: TGTGCCAGCAGTTACTCCCTGGTTAGTGAGCAGTTCTTC. Encoded protein: CASSYSLVSEQFF.

The J gene is TRBJ2-7, the V gene TRBV12-5; D uncertain. This CDR3 comprises 14 residues. V was pared by 6 bases and J by 0 bases, with 12 bases between. CDR1 and CDR2 from the germline V gene are LGHNT and FRNRAP. The DNA for the CDR3 is TGTGCTAGTGGGGTTAGAGGCCGCTCCTACGAGCAGTACTTC. This codes for CASGVRGRSYEQYF.

V usage is TRBV19 and J usage is TRBJ1-1; no firm D call. Germline CDR1 LNHDA, CDR2 SQIVND (reference sequence). The V end lost 5 bases, the J end lost 6 bases, and 19 bases lay between the germline ends. The CDR3 extends over 15 amino acids. The CDR3 sequence is CASSVRLFSHPEAFF. CDR3 nucleotide sequence: TGTGCCAGTAGTGTCAGGCTTTTCTCCCACCCTGAAGCTTTCTTT.

The sample holds a few counts of this clone. CDR3 nucleotides: TGTGCCAGCAGTAAGGACGGGGGCTCCTACGAGCAGTACTTC. Protein product: CASSKDGGSYEQYF. The V and J genes are TRBV25-1 and TRBJ2-7; D possibly corresponds to TRBD2 (6 bases). This CDR3 comprises 14 residues. Germline V gene data show CDR1 as MGHDK and CDR2 as SYGVNS. Trimming took 5 bases from V and 0 from J, leaving 11 bases between them.

The chain links TRBV9 to TRBJ2-1; 9 bases line up with TRBD2. J gave up 2 bases and V 3 bases, and 3 bases lay outside the gene matches. The CDR3 has 15 amino acids. From germline, CDR1 is SGDLS and CDR2 YYNGEE. CDR3 DNA: TGTGCCAGCAGCGAGCGGGGGGATGCCTACAATGAGCAGTTCTTC. Translating gives CASSERGDAYNEQFF.

This sequence joins TRBV5-1 and TRBJ2-7; TRBD2 aligns across 10 bases. The CDR3 is made up of 18 amino acids. Trimming cost V 4 bases and J 2 bases; bases outside gene matches: 15. Germline lookup yields CDR1 SGHRS and CDR2 YFSETQ. CDR3 DNA: TGCGCCAGCAGCGGCCTCGAACCGGGACTAGCGACGACCTACGAGCAGTACTTC. The encoded protein is CASSGLEPGLATTYEQYF.

Concerning this clone: The sample has other DNA sequences that encode this CDR3 too. The chain recombines TRBV7-6 with TRBJ2-5; D ambiguous. Germline assignment: CDR1 SGHVS and CDR2 FNYEAQ. The V and J ends lost 5 bases and 4 bases respectively, with 8 bases between them. This CDR3 is built from 12 residues. The CDR3 protein is CASSPFRETQYF. The DNA of the CDR3 is TGTGCCAGCAGCCCCTTTCGAGAGACCCAGTACTTC.

The chain joins TRBV7-2 to TRBJ2-3, with 7 bases matching TRBD1. V shed 6 bases and J 0 bases; nucleotides not matched to a gene: 3. The CDR3 loop spans 14 amino acids. The V gene's germline CDR1 is SGHTA and CDR2 FQGNSA. The CDR3 is CASSRGGSTDTQYF. In nucleotides, the CDR3 is TGTGCCAGCAGTCGAGGGGGCAGCACAGATACGCAGTATTTT.

This chain uses TRBV29-1 with TRBJ2-7; TRBD2 matches at 11 bases. V was clipped by 4 bases and J by 2 bases; unmatched bases: 1. Germline V gene data show CDR1 as SQVTM and CDR2 as ANQGSEA. The CDR3 sequence is 13 residues long. CDR3 region: CSVGLAGPYEQYF. CDR3 sequence (DNA): TGCAGCGTTGGACTAGCGGGACCCTACGAGCAGTACTTC.

The table lists this clone with a few counts. The chain combines TRBV5-4 with TRBJ1-2; weak D call: TRBD1 (6 bases). Germline V CDR1 and CDR2: SGHNT, YYREEE (reference sequence). The CDR3 totals 13 residues. Trimming pared 4 bases from V and 7 bases from J, leaving 14 bases between. CDR3 amino acids: CASSPGTLGGYTF. The CDR3 region has the DNA TGTGCCAGCAGCCCCGGGACATTGGGTGGCTACACCTTC.

The rearrangement joins TRBV5-1 to TRBJ1-6; TRBD1 matches at 9 bases. Germline V gives CDR1 SGHRS, CDR2 YFSETQ. V was pared by 4 bases and J by 4 bases, with 6 bases of the junction left unmatched. The CDR3 consists of 16 residues. In nucleotides, the CDR3 is TGCGCCAGCAGCCCGCGGGACAGGGAATATAATTCACCCCTCCACTTT. This encodes CASSPRDREYNSPLHF.

This clone was seen a few times. The chain combines TRBV11-2 with TRBJ2-3; 13 bases fit TRBD2. The CDR3 has 16 residues. V shed 5 bases, J shed 7 bases, and the junction held 9 bases outside the gene matches. The germline CDR1 and CDR2 sequences are SGHAT and FQNNGV. The CDR3 nucleotides read TGTGCCAGCAGCCCACTAGCGGGGGGGCTAGAGTATACGCAGTATTTT. Translating it yields CASSPLAGGLEYTQYF.

This clone was recorded a few times. The chain carries TRBV5-1 and TRBJ1-1, with 11 bases that match TRBD1. With 4 bases clipped from V and 8 bases from J, the junction kept 4 bases outside the gene matches. Germline CDR1 is SGHRS and CDR2 is YFSETQ. This CDR3 has 13 amino acids. For the CDR3, the DNA is TGCGCCAGCAGCGTGTGGACAGGGGGCGAAGCTTTCTTT. Amino acids: CASSVWTGGEAFF.